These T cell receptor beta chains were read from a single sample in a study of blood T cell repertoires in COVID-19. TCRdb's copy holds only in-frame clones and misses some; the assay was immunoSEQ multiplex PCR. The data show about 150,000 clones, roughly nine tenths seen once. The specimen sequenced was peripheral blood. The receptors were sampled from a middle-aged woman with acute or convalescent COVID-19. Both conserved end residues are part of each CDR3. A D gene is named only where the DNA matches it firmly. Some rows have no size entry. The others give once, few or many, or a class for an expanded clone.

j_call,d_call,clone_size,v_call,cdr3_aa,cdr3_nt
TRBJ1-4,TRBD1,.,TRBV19,CASSWTGGGVDEKLFF,TGTGCCAGTAGTTGGACAGGGGGCGGAGTGGATGAAAAACTGTTTTTT
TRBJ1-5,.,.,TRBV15,CATSNSGGYQPQHF,TGTGCCACCAGCAATAGTGGCGGATATCAGCCCCAGCATTTT
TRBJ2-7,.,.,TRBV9,CASSVAGAAYEQYF,TGTGCCAGCAGCGTAGCAGGGGCGGCCTACGAGCAGTACTTC
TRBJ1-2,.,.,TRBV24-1,CATSDDRDGFRYTF,TGTGCCACCAGTGATGACAGAGACGGGTTTAGGTACACCTTC
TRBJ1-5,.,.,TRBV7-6,CASSLSLGESPQHF,TGTGCCAGCAGCTTGTCTCTAGGGGAATCGCCCCAGCATTTT
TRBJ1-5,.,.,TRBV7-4,CASSYSNQPQHF,TGTGCCAGCAGTTATAGCAATCAGCCCCAGCATTTT
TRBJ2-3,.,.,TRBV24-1,CATSGRAGGTDTQYF,TGTGCCACCAGTGGAAGAGCAGGGGGCACAGATACGCAGTATTTT
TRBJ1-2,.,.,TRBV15,CATSRERIFQGTF,TGTGCCACCAGCAGAGAGCGGATTTTTCAGGGCACCTTC
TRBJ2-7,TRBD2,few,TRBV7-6,CASSYLTSGSGNEQYF,TGTGCCAGCAGCTACCTGACTAGCGGGAGTGGGAACGAGCAGTACTTC
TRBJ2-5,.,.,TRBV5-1,CASSPDQETQYF,TGCGCCAGCAGCCCGGACCAAGAGACCCAGTACTTC
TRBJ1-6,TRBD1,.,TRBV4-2,CASSGQGSNSPLHF,TGTGCCAGCAGCGGACAGGGTAGTAATTCACCCCTCCACTTT
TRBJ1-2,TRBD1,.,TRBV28,CASSLSAGGNRYGYTF,TGTGCCAGCAGTTTATCGGCAGGGGGCAATAGATATGGCTACACCTTC
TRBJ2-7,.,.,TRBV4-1,CASSQVDTVGSYEQYF,TGCGCCAGCAGCCAGGTGGACACGGTGGGGTCCTACGAGCAGTACTTC
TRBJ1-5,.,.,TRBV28,CASSFPGSNQPQHF,TGTGCCAGCAGTTTCCCGGGATCTAATCAGCCCCAGCATTTT
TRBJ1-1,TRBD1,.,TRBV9,CASSARQGGGTEAFF,TGTGCCAGCAGCGCACGACAGGGCGGTGGGACTGAAGCTTTCTTT
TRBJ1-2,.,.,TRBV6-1,CASSYGQGYYGYTF,TGTGCCAGCAGCTACGGGCAGGGTTACTATGGCTACACCTTC
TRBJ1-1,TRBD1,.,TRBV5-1,CASSLDGQGMNTEAFF,TGCGCCAGCAGCTTGGACGGACAGGGGATGAACACTGAAGCTTTCTTT
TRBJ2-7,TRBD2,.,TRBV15,CATSSPRTSGYEQYF,TGTGCCACCAGCAGTCCCAGGACTAGCGGATACGAGCAGTACTTC
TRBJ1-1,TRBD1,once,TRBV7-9,CASSADRVSGTEAFF,TGTGCCAGCAGCGCCGACAGGGTCTCGGGCACTGAAGCTTTCTTT
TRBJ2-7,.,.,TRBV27,CASSSLGISRTYEQYF,TGTGCCAGCAGTTCCCTCGGGATCAGTCGGACCTACGAGCAGTACTTC
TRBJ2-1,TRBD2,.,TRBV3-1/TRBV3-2,CASTTRTSGHEQFF,TGTGCCAGTACTACAAGGACTAGCGGACATGAGCAGTTCTTC
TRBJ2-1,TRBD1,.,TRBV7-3,CASSPRQGASNEQFF,TGTGCCAGCAGCCCGCGACAGGGGGCCTCCAATGAGCAGTTCTTC
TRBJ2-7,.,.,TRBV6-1,CASSEVRAMRSYEQYF,TGTGCCAGCAGTGAAGTGCGGGCAATGCGCTCCTACGAGCAGTACTTC
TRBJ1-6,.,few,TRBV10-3,CAISGVRGTQSSYNSPLHF,TGTGCCATCAGTGGTGTGCGAGGGACACAGAGCTCCTATAATTCACCCCTCCACTTT
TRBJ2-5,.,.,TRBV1,CTSSQKIPSGRKETQYF,TGCACCAGCAGCCAAAAGATCCCTAGCGGGAGAAAAGAGACCCAGTACTTC
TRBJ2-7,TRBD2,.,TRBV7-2,CASSLGLAQYEQYF,TGTGCCAGCAGCTTAGGACTAGCTCAGTACGAGCAGTACTTC
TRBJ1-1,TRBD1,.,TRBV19,CASSIRTGGLNTEAFF,TGTGCCAGTAGTATCCGGACAGGGGGCTTGAACACTGAAGCTTTCTTT
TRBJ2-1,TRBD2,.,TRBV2,CAILLGPRLFGGRLREQFF,TGTGCCATCCTCCTCGGGCCCCGCCTCTTCGGCGGGAGGTTACGGGAGCAGTTCTTC
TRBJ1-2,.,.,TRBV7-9,CASSFSGTPVEYGYTF,TGTGCCAGCAGCTTTAGCGGGACTCCTGTTGAATATGGCTACACCTTC
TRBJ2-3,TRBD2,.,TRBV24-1,CATSDFPSGTTDTQYF,TGTGCCACCAGTGATTTCCCTAGCGGGACGACAGATACGCAGTATTTT
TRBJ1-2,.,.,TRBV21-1,CASSHYRGYTF,TGTGCCAGCAGTCATTACAGGGGCTACACCTTC
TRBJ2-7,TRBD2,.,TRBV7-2,CASSQYPAPSSGKGYEQYF,TGTGCCAGCAGCCAATACCCCGCCCCCTCTAGCGGGAAGGGGTACGAGCAGTACTTC
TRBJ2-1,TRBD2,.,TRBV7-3,CASSSHSGSDLAQFF,TGTGCCAGCAGCTCTCATAGCGGGAGTGATCTTGCGCAGTTCTTC
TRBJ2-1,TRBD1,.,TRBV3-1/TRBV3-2,CASSPKVGTGVRNEQFF,TGTGCCAGCAGCCCAAAGGTCGGGACAGGGGTTAGGAATGAGCAGTTCTTC
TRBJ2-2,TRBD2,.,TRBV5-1,CASSLDPSGRLNTGELFF,TGCGCCAGCAGCTTGGACCCTAGCGGGAGACTGAACACCGGGGAGCTGTTTTTT
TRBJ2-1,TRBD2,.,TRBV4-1,CASSQPTSGSGNEQFF,TGCGCCAGCAGCCAACCGACTAGCGGGAGTGGCAATGAGCAGTTCTTC
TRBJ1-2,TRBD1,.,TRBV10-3,CATLPGQIANYGYTF,TGTGCCACACTCCCGGGACAGATAGCTAACTATGGCTACACCTTC
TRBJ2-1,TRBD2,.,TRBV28,CASSRAGWSYNEQFF,TGTGCCAGCAGCCGAGCGGGGTGGTCCTACAATGAGCAGTTCTTC